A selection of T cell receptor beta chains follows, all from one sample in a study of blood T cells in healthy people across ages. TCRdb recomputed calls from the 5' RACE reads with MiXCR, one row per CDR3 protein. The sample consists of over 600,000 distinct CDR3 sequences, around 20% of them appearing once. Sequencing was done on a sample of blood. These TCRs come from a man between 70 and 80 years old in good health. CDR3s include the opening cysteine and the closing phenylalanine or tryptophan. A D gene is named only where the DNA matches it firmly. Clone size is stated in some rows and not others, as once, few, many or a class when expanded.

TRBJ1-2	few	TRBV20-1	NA	CSARLGAYGYTF	TGCAGTGCTAGACTGGGGGCCTATGGCTACACCTTC
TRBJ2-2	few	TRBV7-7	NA	CASIAENTGELFF	TGTGCTAGCATAGCGGAGAACACCGGGGAGCTGTTTTTT
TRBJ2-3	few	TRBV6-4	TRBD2	CASSERTSGYTDTRYF	TGTGCCAGCAGTGAACGGACTAGCGGCTACACAGATACGCGGTATTTT
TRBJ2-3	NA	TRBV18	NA	CASSRNIRTDTQYF	TGTGCCAGCTCACGCAACATCCGGACAGATACGCAGTATTTT
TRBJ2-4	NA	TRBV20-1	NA	CSAGGKQGRDKNIQYF	TGCAGTGCTGGGGGGAAACAGGGAAGGGACAAAAACATTCAGTACTTC
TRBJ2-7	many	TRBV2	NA	CASRDQIGHTYEQYF	TGTGCCAGTCGGGACCAAATCGGACACACCTACGAGCAGTACTTC
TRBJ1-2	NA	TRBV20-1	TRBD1	CSARGWGGGWGYTF	TGCAGTGCTAGAGGATGGGGAGGGGGCTGGGGCTACACCTTC
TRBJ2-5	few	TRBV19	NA	CASSPSVGEETQYF	TGTGCCAGTAGCCCGTCGGTGGGAGAAGAGACCCAGTACTTC
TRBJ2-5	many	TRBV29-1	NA	CSVEGRTETQYF	TGCAGCGTTGAGGGGAGGACGGAGACCCAGTACTTC
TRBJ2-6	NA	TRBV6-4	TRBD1	CASMDRGTGANVLTF	TGTGCCAGCATGGACAGGGGCACTGGGGCCAACGTCCTGACTTTC
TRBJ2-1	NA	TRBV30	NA	CAWSVPYGSSYNEQFF	TGTGCCTGGAGTGTACCTTACGGATCCTCCTACAATGAGCAGTTCTTC
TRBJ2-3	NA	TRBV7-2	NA	CASSLALRDTQYF	TGTGCCAGCAGCTTAGCCCTCAGAGATACGCAGTATTTT
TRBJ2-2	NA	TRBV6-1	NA	CASTTVGGRTDTGELFF	TGTGCCAGCACCACAGTAGGCGGACGTACCGACACCGGGGAGCTGTTTTTT
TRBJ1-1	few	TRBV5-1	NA	CASSLLGKGDTEAFF	TGCGCCAGCAGCTTGTTGGGGAAAGGGGACACTGAAGCTTTCTTT
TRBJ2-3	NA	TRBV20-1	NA	CSARDGNSARDTQYF	TGCAGTGCTAGAGATGGGAACTCCGCGAGAGATACGCAGTATTTT
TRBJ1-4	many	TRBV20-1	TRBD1	CSARDIRQGEKLFF	TGCAGTGCTAGAGATATTAGACAGGGCGAAAAACTGTTTTTT
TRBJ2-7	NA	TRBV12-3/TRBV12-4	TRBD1	CASNKGQGTYEQYF	TGTGCCAGCAACAAAGGACAGGGCACCTACGAGCAGTACTTC
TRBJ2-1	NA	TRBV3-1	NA	CASSLRAGSYNEQFF	TGTGCCAGCAGCCTCCGAGCGGGCTCCTACAATGAGCAGTTCTTC
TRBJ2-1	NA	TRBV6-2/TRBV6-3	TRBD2	CASSRGLLAGVDEQFF	TGTGCCAGCTCTAGGGGCCTCCTAGCGGGAGTGGATGAGCAGTTCTTC
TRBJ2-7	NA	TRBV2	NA	CASRSGNNYEQYF	TGTGCCAGCAGGTCCGGGAACAACTACGAGCAGTACTTC
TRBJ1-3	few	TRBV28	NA	CASSLATAKPHSGNTIYF	TGTGCCAGCAGCCTAGCGACAGCCAAACCCCACTCTGGAAACACCATATATTTT
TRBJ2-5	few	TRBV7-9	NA	CASSRDTFSQYF	TGTGCCAGCAGCCGGGACACCTTTTCCCAGTACTTC
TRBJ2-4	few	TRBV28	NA	CASSPNGPTLAKNIQYF	TGTGCCAGCAGCCCAAACGGACCGACCCTAGCCAAAAACATTCAGTACTTC
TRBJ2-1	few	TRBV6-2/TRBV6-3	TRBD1	CASSYEGAPYNEQFF	TGTGCCAGCAGTTACGAGGGGGCCCCATACAATGAGCAGTTCTTC
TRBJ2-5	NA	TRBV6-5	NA	CASSYKASEETQYF	TGTGCCAGCAGTTACAAGGCTAGCGAGGAGACCCAGTACTTC
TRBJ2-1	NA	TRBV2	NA	CASSEAVFDALKQFF	TGTGCCAGCAGTGAAGCTGTTTTTGACGCGTTAAAGCAGTTCTTC
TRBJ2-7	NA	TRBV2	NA	CASSAIPGTLSYEQYF	TGTGCCAGCAGTGCGATACCCGGGACCCTTTCCTACGAGCAGTACTTC
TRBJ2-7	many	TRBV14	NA	CASSQVPRSSYEQYF	TGTGCCAGCAGCCAAGTTCCCCGGAGCTCCTACGAGCAGTACTTC
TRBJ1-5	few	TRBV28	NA	CASRSGDQPQHF	TGTGCCAGCAGGTCCGGGGATCAGCCCCAGCATTTT
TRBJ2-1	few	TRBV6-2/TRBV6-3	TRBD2	CASSYGSSGYEQFF	TGTGCCAGCAGTTACGGGTCTAGCGGGTATGAGCAGTTCTTC
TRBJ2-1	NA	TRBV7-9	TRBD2	CASRVPGLANNEQFF	TGTGCCAGCAGAGTGCCGGGACTAGCTAACAATGAGCAGTTCTTC
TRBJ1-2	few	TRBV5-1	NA	CASSLDASGYTF	TGCGCCAGCAGCTTGGATGCCAGCGGCTACACCTTC
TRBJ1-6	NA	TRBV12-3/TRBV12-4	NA	CASTLQGFRSPLHF	TGTGCCAGCACTCTACAGGGTTTTAGATCACCCCTCCACTTT
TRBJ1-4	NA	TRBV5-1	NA	CASSPEGGAVEKLFF	TGCGCCAGCAGCCCAGAGGGAGGGGCAGTTGAAAAACTGTTTTTT
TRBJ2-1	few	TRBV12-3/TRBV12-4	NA	CASSSIASKQFF	TGTGCCAGCAGTTCTATAGCCAGCAAGCAGTTCTTC
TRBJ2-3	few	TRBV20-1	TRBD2	CSARVLAGGQSTDTQYF	TGCAGTGCTAGAGTCCTAGCGGGGGGGCAAAGCACAGATACGCAGTATTTT
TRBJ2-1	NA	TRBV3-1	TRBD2	CASSPRLATYNEQFF	TGTGCCAGCAGCCCGAGACTAGCTACGTACAATGAGCAGTTCTTC
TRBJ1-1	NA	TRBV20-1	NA	CSARDNSEAFF	TGCAGTGCTAGAGATAACAGTGAAGCTTTCTTT
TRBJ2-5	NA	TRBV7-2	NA	CASSLAAGQALAGGQETQYF	TGTGCCAGCAGCTTAGCTGCGGGACAGGCACTCGCGGGGGGCCAAGAGACCCAGTACTTC
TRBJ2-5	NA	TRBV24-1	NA	CATSVQGGGTQYF	TGTGCCACCAGTGTCCAGGGCGGCGGGACCCAGTACTTC